This TCR beta chain was sequenced for a study of blood T cell repertoires in COVID-19. Turning to the study itself: Material from acute and convalescent COVID-19 was sourced from the United States, Italy and Spain.

This table comes from immunoSEQ multiplex PCR, and its TCRdb copy is limited to in-frame clones, with some not included. The sample holds 95,000 to 150,000 clones, about four fifths seen once. From germline, CDR1 is MGHRA and CDR2 YSYEKL. This CDR3 region has 14 residues. Trimming shortened V by 4 bases and J by 5 bases, and 11 bases separated the two germline ends. The sequence was obtained from a woman between 70 and 85 years old with acute or convalescent COVID-19. The chain combines TRBV4-1 with TRBJ2-2; no clear D gene. Sequences were obtained from peripheral blood. The CDR3 DNA follows: TGCGCCAGCAGCCCGAACGAGAGAACCGGGGAGCTGTTTTTT. This translates into CASSPNERTGELFF.